What follows are 13 T cell receptor beta chains derived from one specimen sequenced in a study of cytomegalovirus exposure and HLA in healthy donors. A multiplex PCR was run with 60 Vbeta primers and 13 Jbeta primers. Some clones are missing from TCRdb's copy, which holds only in-frame ones; the method was immunoSEQ multiplex PCR. The sample shows roughly 150,000 clones, roughly 72% of them seen only once. Sequenced: PBMCs. The receptors were sampled from a man between 40 and 49 years old in good health and CMV-seronegative.

The chain uses TRBV6-1 and TRBJ2-7; 10 bases fit TRBD2. Germline V CDR1 and CDR2: MNHNS, SASEGT. The CDR3 extends over 16 amino acids. The junction had 7 bases not matched to a gene; V was cut back by 1 base and J by 4 bases. CDR3 DNA: TGTGCCAGCAGTGAAGGAGGTAGCGGGGGGATATACGAGCAGTACGTC. Translation gives CASSEGGSGGIYEQYV.

The gene calls are TRBV19 and TRBJ2-5; TRBD2 might be the D (5 bases). This CDR3 region has 15 residues. V gave up 5 bases and J gave up 4 bases, with 17 bases separating them. Germline-derived CDR1 and CDR2 are LNHDA and SQIVND (reference sequence). The CDR3 sequence: CASSSGLGTIETQYF. The CDR3 coding sequence is TGTGCCAGTAGTTCCGGACTGGGTACAATAGAGACCCAGTACTTC.

The chain joins TRBV4-2 to TRBJ2-5; D might be TRBD1 (5 bases). The CDR3 has 16 residues. V lost 1 base and J 5 bases, leaving 17 bases between the germline ends. Germline V gene lookup returns CDR1 LGHNA and CDR2 YNFKEQ. Here the CDR3 DNA reads TGTGCCAGCAGCCAAGTCGTCGACCTAGGGGCGGAGACCCAGTACTTC. This encodes CASSQVVDLGAETQYF.

The V call is TRBV28, the J call TRBJ1-4, with D possibly matching TRBD1 (6 bases). CDR1 is MDHEN and CDR2 is SYDVKM in the germline V gene. V was clipped by 5 bases and J by 0 bases, with 16 bases between them. The CDR3 runs 17 residues. The DNA for the CDR3 is TGTGCCAGCAGTCTTCAGGGGTTCTATGCAACTAATGAAAAACTGTTTTTT. Its translation: CASSLQGFYATNEKLFF.

The chain carries TRBV7-2 and TRBJ2-5; perhaps TRBD2 as D (6 bases). The J call could be wrong; TRBJ2-7 is a better fit for the DNA end. The CDR3 runs 14 residues. Germline V gives CDR1 SGHTA, CDR2 FQGNSA. This chain's CDR3 is CASSLARGFDEQYF. The CDR3, as DNA: TGTGCCAGCAGCTTAGCCCGGGGGTTCGACGAGCAGTACTTC.

This rearrangement joins TRBV15 to TRBJ1-4; the match to TRBD1 covers 11 bases. CDR1 is LNHNV and CDR2 is YYDKDF in the germline V gene (reference sequence). The CDR3 totals 14 residues. V trimming: 3 bases; J trimming: 8 bases; junction bases outside the gene matches: 2. In DNA, the CDR3 is TGTGCCACCAGCAGGGACAGGGGGCTCGAAAAACTGTTTTTT. Its protein product is CATSRDRGLEKLFF.

The chain employs TRBV21-1 and TRBJ2-7; no check of the table's D call, TRBD2, against the DNA was made. TRBV21-1 is described as a pseudogene. The CDR3 is 12 residues long. The CDR3 region is CASSKTSGEQYV. The CDR3 DNA follows: TGTGCCAGCAGCAAGACTAGCGGCGAGCAGTACGTC.

This chain uses TRBV6-1 with TRBJ1-2; no reliable D call. V gave up 7 bases and J gave up 4 bases, with 16 bases separating them. This CDR3 has 14 amino acids. Per the germline V gene, CDR1 is MNHNS and CDR2 is SASEGT. CDR3 nucleotides: TGTGCCAGCACCGGGAGTAGAGGCCTCTATGGCTACACCTTC. Translated: CASTGSRGLYGYTF.

The V call is TRBV5-6, the J call TRBJ1-1; D ambiguous. Germline loops: CDR1 SGHDT, CDR2 YYEEEE. V dropped 4 bases and J dropped 1 base, with 14 bases sitting between them. There are 15 residues in the CDR3. CDR3 DNA: TGTGCCAGCAGCCTAGAAATGGGAGAGAACACTGAAGCTTTCTTT. Its protein is CASSLEMGENTEAFF.

The chain is built from TRBV4-1 and TRBJ1-5; D uncertain. Trimming removed 4 bases at V and 7 bases at J, with 11 bases between. This CDR3 spans 13 amino acids. Germline V gives CDR1 MGHRA, CDR2 YSYEKL. As DNA, the CDR3 is TGCGCCAGCAGCCCCCCAGGTGAACAGCCCCAGCATTTT. Translating it yields CASSPPGEQPQHF.

A single count supports this clone. Other DNA sequences in this sample translate to the same CDR3. The CDR3 nucleotides read TGTGCCAGCAGGCTACAGGGTAACTATGGCTACACCTTC. This translates into CASRLQGNYGYTF. The chain has TRBV27 and TRBJ1-2, with D maybe TRBD1 (6 bases). The CDR3 spans 13 residues. The germline CDR1 and CDR2 sequences are MNHEY and SMNVEV (reference sequence). V shed 6 bases and J shed 1 base, with 9 bases lying between them.

V is TRBV7-3 and J is TRBJ2-2; TRBD1 matches at 7 bases. V lost 3 bases and J lost 7; bases outside the gene matches: 5. Germline assignment: CDR1 SGHTA and CDR2 FQGTGA. The CDR3 has 14 amino acids. CDR3 nucleotides: TGTGCCAGCAGCTTGACAGGGTCGAGCGGGGAGCTGTTTTTT. It specifies CASSLTGSSGELFF.

This clone has only a few counts. The gene calls are TRBV28 and TRBJ2-7; D is perhaps TRBD2 (7 bases). The V gene's germline CDR1 is MDHEN and CDR2 SYDVKM. The CDR3 contains 13 residues. The V gene lost 3 bases and the J gene lost 7 bases, with 13 bases spanning the gap. The CDR3 here is CASSFKGGREQYF. CDR3 nucleotides: TGTGCCAGCAGTTTCAAGGGGGGGCGGGAGCAGTACTTC.